This T cell receptor beta chain is from a study of prognosis after radiotherapy for stage I lung cancer. Study-wide context: The period between April 2018 and early 2019 saw the enrollment of stage I non-small cell lung cancer patients. Patients (over twelve men, five or six women) were aged about 50 to 85, median about 74 years.

From genomic DNA, two-round multiplex PCR was used to amplify TCR beta CDR3. Specific primers for each TRBV and TRBJ gene were what first-round PCR used. A second round of PCR was carried out using universal primers. MiXCR, applied by TCRdb to the multiplex PCR reads, yields one record per CDR3 protein. The profile shows approximately 17,000 distinct CDR3 sequences, about 46% of them singletons. This clonotype was seen at least ten times. Germline V lookup: CDR1 SNHLY, CDR2 FYNNEI. V was shortened by 6 bases and J by 4 bases, with 15 bases between the two germline ends. This CDR3 is 14 amino acids long.

The TCR was taken from a donor at least 50 years old with non-small cell lung cancer. The gene calls are TRBV2 and TRBJ1-2; D might be TRBD1 (6 bases). Here the sequenced sample was PBMCs, taken before or after stereotactic body radiation therapy (not recorded which). DNA of the CDR3: TGTGCCAGCAGGGAACAGGGAGCCGGCTATGGCTACACCTTC. Encoded protein: CASREQGAGYGYTF.